A selection of T cell receptor beta chains follows, all from one sample in a study of Ad26.COV2.S vaccination and SARS-CoV-2 variants. The method was immunoSEQ multiplex PCR; TCRdb's version includes in-frame clones alone and lacks a portion of them. The sample shows 350,000 to 500,000 clones, less than 95% of them seen only once. Sequencing was performed on peripheral blood, taken in a trial of Ad26.COV2.S vaccine versus placebo. The receptors were gathered from a person between 18 and 59 years old who received the Ad26.COV2.S COVID-19 vaccine or a placebo. The conserved cysteine and the conserved F or W are not part of the CDR3 here. The order of the fields is V gene, clone size, CDR3 length, CDR3 protein. Some rows mark clone size as missing; the rest say once, few, many or name a class of expanded clone.

>TRBV6-1|.|12
ASSEGILTDTQY
>TRBV19|.|12
ASSPRVAGSEQF
>TRBV29-1|once|13
SVEVSGSSYNEQF
>TRBV7-9|.|12
ASSLALGFYEQY
>TRBV6-6|.|12
ASSYSTRVYGYT
>TRBV11-2|.|12
ASSFGARDHEQY
>TRBV7-8|.|13
ASSLARGAPYEQY
>TRBV7-2|few|14
ASSLGGIYSNQPQH
>TRBV28|.|13
ASRSTGEFAGELF
>TRBV7-2|.|12
ASSLDPGTYEQY
>TRBV6-2/TRBV6-3|.|11
ASSYRASGWQY
>TRBV19|.|15
ASSITEGGAWGTEAF
>TRBV7-8|.|12
ASSLAGQVYGYT
>TRBV28|.|15
ASSSLTGRFSGNTIY